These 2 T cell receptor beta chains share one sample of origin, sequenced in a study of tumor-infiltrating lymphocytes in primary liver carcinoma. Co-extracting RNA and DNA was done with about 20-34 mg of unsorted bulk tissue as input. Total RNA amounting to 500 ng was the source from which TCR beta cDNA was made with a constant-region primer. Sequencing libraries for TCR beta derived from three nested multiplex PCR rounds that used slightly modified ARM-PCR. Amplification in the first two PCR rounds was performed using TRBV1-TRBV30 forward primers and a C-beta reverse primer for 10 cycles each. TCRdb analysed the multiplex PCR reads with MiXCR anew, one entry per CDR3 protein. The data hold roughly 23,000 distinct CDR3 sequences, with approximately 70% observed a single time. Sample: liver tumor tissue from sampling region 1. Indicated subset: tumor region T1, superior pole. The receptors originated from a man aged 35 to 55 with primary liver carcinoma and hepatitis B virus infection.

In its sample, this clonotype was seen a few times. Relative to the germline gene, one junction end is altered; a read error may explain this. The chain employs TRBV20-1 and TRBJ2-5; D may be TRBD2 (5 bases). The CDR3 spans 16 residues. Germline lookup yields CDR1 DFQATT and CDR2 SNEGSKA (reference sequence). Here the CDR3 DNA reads TGCAGTGCTAGAGGTCTCACTAACGGGGATTCGGAGACCCAGAACTTC. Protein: CSARGLTNGDSETQNF.

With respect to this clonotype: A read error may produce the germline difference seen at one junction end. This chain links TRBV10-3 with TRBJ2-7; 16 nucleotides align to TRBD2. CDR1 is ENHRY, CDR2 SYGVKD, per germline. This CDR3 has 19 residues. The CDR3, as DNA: TGTACCATTACCAAACGATCGGGACTAGCGGGAGGGATCTCCTACGAGCAGTACTTC. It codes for CTITKRSGLAGGISYEQYF.